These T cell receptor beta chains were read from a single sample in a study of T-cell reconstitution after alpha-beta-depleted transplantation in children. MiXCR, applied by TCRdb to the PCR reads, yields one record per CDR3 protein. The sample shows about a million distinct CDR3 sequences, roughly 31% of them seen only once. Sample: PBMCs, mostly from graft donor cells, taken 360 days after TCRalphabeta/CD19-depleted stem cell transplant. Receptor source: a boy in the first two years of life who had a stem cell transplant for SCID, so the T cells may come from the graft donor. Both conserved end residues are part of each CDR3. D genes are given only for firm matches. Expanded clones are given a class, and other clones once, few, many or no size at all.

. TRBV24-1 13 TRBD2 CATSGGGMGEQFF
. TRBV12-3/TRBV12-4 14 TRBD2 CASGSGGPTGELFF
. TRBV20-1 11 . CSARGRYGYTF
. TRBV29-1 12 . CSVEVRAYGYTF
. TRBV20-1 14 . CSARDSRNRGEQYF
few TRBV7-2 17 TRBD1 CASSLGPPGTGYLEQFF
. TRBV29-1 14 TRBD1 CSVGTGIIRNEQFF
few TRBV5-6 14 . CASSLYRGRTEAFF
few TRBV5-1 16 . CASSSKLQANSYEQYF
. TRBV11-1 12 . CASSRTIRTQYF
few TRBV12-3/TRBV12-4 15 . CASGRETSFQETQYF
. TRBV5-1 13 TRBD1 CASSSRGGEGYTF
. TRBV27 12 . CASTSERREQYF
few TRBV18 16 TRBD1 CASSPFPGQTNTEAFF
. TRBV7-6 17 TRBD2 CASSSHPWGLAQETQYF
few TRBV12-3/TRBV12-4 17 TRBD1 CASTTITGVRYTGELFF
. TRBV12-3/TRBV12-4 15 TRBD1 CASRTGSYFTDTQYF
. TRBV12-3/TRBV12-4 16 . CASTPGLRVDTGELFF
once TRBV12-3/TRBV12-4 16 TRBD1 CASSFPGQAYSYEQYF